This TCR beta chain originates from a study of blood T cell repertoires in COVID-19. As for the study in general: COVID-19 samples collected from the United States, Italy and Spain covered acute and convalescent phases.

Original processing notes: Reference gene primers were amplified, and this amplification served to estimate nucleated cell counts. The repertoire was sequenced with immunoSEQ multiplex PCR; TCRdb's copy has only in-frame clones and lacks some. V, J and clone size were drawn from that table, and D and trimming were deduced from the DNA. The table includes about 180,000 clones, roughly four fifths detected once. About this clone itself: At the DNA level, this CDR3 is encoded by other sequences in the same sample as well.

Per germline, CDR1 SGHTA and CDR2 FQGNSA. This CDR3 region has 13 residues. V lost 5 bases, J lost 2 bases, and 6 bases lay in between. Specimen: peripheral blood. The receptor was derived from a woman in her 70s with COVID-19, enrolled during active disease. The chain is built from TRBV7-2 and TRBJ2-2; D is unresolved. In DNA form, the CDR3 reads TGTGCCAGCAGCCTCCGTAACACCGGGGAGCTGTTTTTT. Translated: CASSLRNTGELFF.